This T cell receptor beta chain was recorded in a study of blood T cell repertoires in COVID-19. Assay used: immunoSEQ multiplex PCR; TCRdb lists only in-frame clones, some missing. This table holds some 120,000 clones, about 80% found once. In this sample, this clone turned up once. V was cut by 7 bases and J by 1 base, with 13 bases left in between. Germline assignment: CDR1 SEHNR and CDR2 FQNEAQ (reference sequence). The CDR3 runs to 14 residues. The source material was peripheral blood. This clonotype originated in a woman aged 50 to 65 with acute or convalescent COVID-19. The rearrangement joins TRBV7-9 to TRBJ1-1; unclear D gene. The CDR3 DNA follows: TGTGCCAGCATCCCGTACGGGGAGAACACTGAAGCTTTCTTT. Translating it yields CASIPYGENTEAFF. The whole variable domain, filled in from reference TRBV7-9 and TRBJ1-1, reads DTGVSQNPRHKITKRGQNVTFRCDPISEHNRLYWYRQTLGQGPEFLTYFQNEAQLEKSRLLSDRFSAERPKGSFSTLEIQRTEQGDSAMYLCASIPYGENTEAFFGQGTRLTVV.